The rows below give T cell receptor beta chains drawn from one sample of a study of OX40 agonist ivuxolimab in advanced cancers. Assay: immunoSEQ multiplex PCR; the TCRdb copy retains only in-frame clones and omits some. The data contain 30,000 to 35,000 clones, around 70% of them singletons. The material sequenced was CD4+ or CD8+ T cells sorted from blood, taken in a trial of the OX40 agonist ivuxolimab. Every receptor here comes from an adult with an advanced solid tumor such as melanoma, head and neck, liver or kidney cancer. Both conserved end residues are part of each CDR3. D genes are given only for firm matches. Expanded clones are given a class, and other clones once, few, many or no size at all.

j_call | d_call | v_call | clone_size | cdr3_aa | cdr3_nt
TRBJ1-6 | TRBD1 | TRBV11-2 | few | CASSSKDRGLYAPLHF | TGTGCCAGCAGCTCCAAGGACAGGGGGCTTTATGCACCCCTCCACTTT
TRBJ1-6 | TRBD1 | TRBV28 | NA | CASGQERSLPYNSPLHF | TGTGCCAGCGGACAGGAACGGTCGCTCCCCTATAATTCACCCCTCCACTTT
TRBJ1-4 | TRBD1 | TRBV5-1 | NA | CASSSDRGNEKLFF | TGCGCCAGCAGCTCGGACAGGGGGAATGAAAAACTGTTTTTT
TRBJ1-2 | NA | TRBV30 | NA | CAWSAGHNPRGYTF | TGTGCCTGGAGTGCCGGACATAATCCGCGAGGCTACACCTTC
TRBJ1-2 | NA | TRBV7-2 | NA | CASSPSGYNYGYTF | TGTGCCAGCAGCCCCTCAGGGTACAACTATGGCTACACCTTC
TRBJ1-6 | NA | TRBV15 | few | CATSKIDRDNSPLHF | TGTGCCACCAGCAAAATAGACAGAGATAATTCACCCCTCCACTTT
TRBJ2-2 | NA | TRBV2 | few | CASSEFRGLNTGELFF | TGTGCCAGCAGTGAGTTCAGGGGATTAAACACCGGGGAGCTGTTTTTT
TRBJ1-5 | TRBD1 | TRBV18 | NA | CASSPAGQSNQPQHF | TGTGCCAGCTCACCGGCGGGACAGTCCAATCAGCCCCAGCATTTT
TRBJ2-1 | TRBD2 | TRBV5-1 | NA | CASSSGGLANEQFF | TGCGCCAGCAGCTCGGGCGGACTAGCAAATGAGCAGTTCTTC
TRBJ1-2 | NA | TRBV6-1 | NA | CAAESRVNYGYTF | TGTGCCGCCGAGAGCAGGGTTAACTATGGCTACACCTTC